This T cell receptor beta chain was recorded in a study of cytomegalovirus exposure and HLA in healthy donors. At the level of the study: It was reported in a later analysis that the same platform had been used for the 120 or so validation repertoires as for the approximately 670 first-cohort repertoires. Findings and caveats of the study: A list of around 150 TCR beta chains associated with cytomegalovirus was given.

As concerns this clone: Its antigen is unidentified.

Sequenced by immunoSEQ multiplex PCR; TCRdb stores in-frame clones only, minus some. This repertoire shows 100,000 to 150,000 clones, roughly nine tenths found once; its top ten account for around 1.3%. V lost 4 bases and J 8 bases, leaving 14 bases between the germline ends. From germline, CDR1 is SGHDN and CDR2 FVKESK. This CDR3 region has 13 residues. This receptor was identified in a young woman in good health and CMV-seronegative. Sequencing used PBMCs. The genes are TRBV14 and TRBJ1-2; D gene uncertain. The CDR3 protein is CASSPRTSEGYTF. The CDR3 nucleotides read TGTGCCAGCAGCCCCCGCACGAGTGAGGGCTACACCTTC.